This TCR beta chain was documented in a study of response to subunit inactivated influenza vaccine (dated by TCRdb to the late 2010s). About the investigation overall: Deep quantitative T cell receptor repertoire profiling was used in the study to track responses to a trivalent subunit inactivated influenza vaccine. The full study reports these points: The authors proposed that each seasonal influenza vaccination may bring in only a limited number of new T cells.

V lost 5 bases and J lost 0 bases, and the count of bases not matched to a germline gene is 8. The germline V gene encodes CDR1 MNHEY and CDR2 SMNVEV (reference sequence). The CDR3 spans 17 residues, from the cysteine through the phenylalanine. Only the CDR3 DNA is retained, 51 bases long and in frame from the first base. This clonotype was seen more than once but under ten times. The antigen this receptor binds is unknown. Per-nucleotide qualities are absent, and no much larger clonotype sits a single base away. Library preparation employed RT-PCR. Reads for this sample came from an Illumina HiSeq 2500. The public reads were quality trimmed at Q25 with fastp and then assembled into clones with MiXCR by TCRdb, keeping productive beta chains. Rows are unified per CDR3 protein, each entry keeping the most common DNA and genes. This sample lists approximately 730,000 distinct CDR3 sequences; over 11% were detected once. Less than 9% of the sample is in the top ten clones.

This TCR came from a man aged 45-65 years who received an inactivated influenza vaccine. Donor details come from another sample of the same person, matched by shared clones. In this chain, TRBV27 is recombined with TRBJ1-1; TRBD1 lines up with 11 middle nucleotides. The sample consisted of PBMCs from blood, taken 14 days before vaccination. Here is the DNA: TGTGCCAGCAGTCCAGGGACAGGGGGATGGATGAACACTGAAGCTTTCTTT. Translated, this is CASSPGTGGWMNTEAFF.